A single T cell receptor beta chain is shown here with its context. Its antigen is not identified. Other DNA sequences in this specimen translate into the identical CDR3. With V trimmed by 0 bases and J by 5 bases, 4 bases remained unmatched. The CDR3 is 16 amino acids. Germline V gene lookup returns CDR1 MNHEY and CDR2 SVGAGI. The entry originates in a study of shared clonotypes between healthy human individuals. On the study more broadly: Each donor's CD4 naive and CD4 memory cells filled three plates apiece, CD8 naive two, and CD8 memory one.

Clones were sequenced by immunoSEQ multiplex PCR, and TCRdb holds only the in-frame ones, with some missing. The sample records 2 million to 3 million clones, 93% being singletons. General study findings and limits: It was observed that roughly 5.4% of naive CD4 clonotypes were shared across several donors. Clonotype sharing among donors likely depends on sequencing depth.

The receptor was derived from a man between 18 and 29 years old in good health. Some clones in this sample may be carry-over from other donors' samples. The sample consisted of naive CD4+ T cells from PBMCs. As to subset: CD45RA+ positively selected. The chain uses TRBV6-5 and TRBJ1-4; TRBD1 matches at 9 bases. The CDR3 nucleotides read TGTGCCAGCAGTTACTCCTGGACAGGGGCGAATGAAAAACTGTTTTTT. The encoded protein is CASSYSWTGANEKLFF.